This TCR beta chain emerged from a study of blood T cell repertoires in COVID-19. Authors' processing steps: Estimation of nucleated cell counts relied on the amplification of reference gene primers. Sequencing used immunoSEQ multiplex PCR; TCRdb keeps in-frame clones, though not all of them. V and J calls and clone size are given by that table; D and trimming were obtained from the DNA. The sample lists 25,000 to 35,000 clones, about three quarters occurring once. CDR3 length equals 19 residues. V lost 0 bases, J lost 7 bases, and 25 bases lay in between. The germline CDR1 and CDR2 sequences are SGHTA and FQGNSA.

The chain carries TRBV7-2 and TRBJ1-3; D might be TRBD1 (5 bases). The sequencing sample was made of peripheral blood. The TCR sequence derives from a boy aged 2 to 10 with active or convalescent COVID-19. The CDR3 DNA sequence: TGTGCCAGCAGCTTAGCGCCAGGGTATTTCACTGGACTACGGAACACCATATATTTT. The encoded protein is CASSLAPGYFTGLRNTIYF.